This is a list of T cell receptor beta chains from one sample in a study of OX40 agonist ivuxolimab in advanced cancers. Some clones are missing from TCRdb's copy, which holds only in-frame ones; the method was immunoSEQ multiplex PCR. The sample shows around 72,000 clones, roughly 80% of them seen only once. Here the sequenced sample was CD4+ or CD8+ T cells sorted from blood, taken in a trial of the OX40 agonist ivuxolimab. All receptors come from an adult with an advanced solid tumor such as melanoma, head and neck, liver or kidney cancer. CDR3s include the opening cysteine and the closing phenylalanine or tryptophan. The D gene is left open where the match is weak. A clone size is listed for some rows: how often the clone was seen (once, few, many), or a class if it is expanded.

length,D,J,size,V,CDR3,DNA
14,NA,TRBJ2-1,NA,TRBV7-3,CASSLSGSYNEQFF,TGTGCCAGCAGCCTTAGCGGCTCCTACAATGAGCAGTTCTTC
15,TRBD1,TRBJ1-4,NA,TRBV5-6,CASSSSTGSGEKLFF,TGTGCCAGCAGCTCGTCGACAGGGTCGGGAGAAAAACTGTTTTTT
14,NA,TRBJ2-5,NA,TRBV18,CASSTSGQQETQYF,TGTGCCAGCTCCACAAGCGGGCAACAAGAGACCCAGTACTTC
13,TRBD1,TRBJ2-7,NA,TRBV19,CASSKDRGYEQYF,TGTGCCAGTAGTAAGGACAGGGGCTACGAGCAGTACTTC
15,NA,TRBJ1-1,NA,TRBV6-5,CASSYSVTGDTEAFF,TGTGCCAGCAGTTACTCGGTGACAGGTGACACTGAAGCTTTCTTT
11,NA,TRBJ1-1,NA,TRBV6-5,CASSLGQTQFF,TGTGCCAGCAGCTTAGGACAGACTCAATTCTTT
14,TRBD1,TRBJ2-2,NA,TRBV10-3,CAITGTGGTGELFF,TGTGCCATCACGGGGACAGGGGGAACCGGGGAGCTGTTTTTT
16,TRBD1,TRBJ2-3,NA,TRBV7-2,CASSLGGQGSTDTQYF,TGTGCCAGCAGCTTAGGGGGACAGGGCAGCACAGATACGCAGTATTTT
15,NA,TRBJ1-4,NA,TRBV7-9,CASSPGAGDNEKLFF,TGTGCCAGCAGCCCAGGGGCAGGGGATAATGAAAAACTGTTTTTT
13,TRBD1,TRBJ2-7,few,TRBV7-8,CASSPDRGYEQYF,TGTGCCTCATCTCCCGACAGGGGCTACGAGCAGTACTTC
14,TRBD2,TRBJ2-1,NA,TRBV5-5,CASIGLAGDGEQFF,TGTGCCAGCATCGGCTTAGCGGGAGACGGTGAGCAGTTCTTC
15,NA,TRBJ1-6,NA,TRBV5-1,CASSSGGEGKSPLHF,TGCGCCAGCAGCTCGGGGGGCGAGGGGAAATCACCCCTCCACTTT
14,NA,TRBJ1-1,NA,TRBV4-1,CASSQEDGYTEAFF,TGCGCCAGCAGCCAAGAGGACGGCTACACTGAAGCTTTCTTT
14,NA,TRBJ1-1,NA,TRBV30,CAWSSAGFRTEAFF,TGTGCCTGGAGTTCGGCAGGGTTTCGGACTGAAGCTTTCTTT
16,NA,TRBJ1-1,once,TRBV2,CASSEPPGRPNTEAFF,TGTGCCAGCAGTGAGCCTCCGGGACGGCCAAACACTGAAGCTTTCTTT
14,TRBD1,TRBJ2-5,NA,TRBV6-1,CASSKGQHQETQYF,TGTGCCAGCAGCAAGGGACAGCACCAAGAGACCCAGTACTTC
14,NA,TRBJ2-4,NA,TRBV6-5,CASSYGLVGDIQYF,TGTGCCAGCAGTTACGGCCTAGTAGGGGACATTCAGTACTTC
16,TRBD2,TRBJ2-7,few,TRBV5-6,CASSFGTSGAGVEQYF,TGTGCCAGCAGCTTTGGGACTAGCGGGGCAGGTGTGGAGCAGTACTTC
16,TRBD1,TRBJ2-4,NA,TRBV5-4,CASSPPGGQGKNIQYF,TGTGCCAGCTCACCCCCCGGGGGACAGGGTAAAAACATTCAGTACTTC
11,NA,TRBJ2-1,once,TRBV2,CASIPYNEQFF,TGTGCCAGCATCCCCTACAATGAGCAGTTCTTC
16,NA,TRBJ1-4,few,TRBV11-2,CASRRGVGGRDEKLFF,TGTGCCAGCAGACGAGGGGTTGGGGGTAGGGATGAAAAACTGTTTTTT
14,NA,TRBJ2-7,NA,TRBV6-1,CASSERGRGGEQYF,TGTGCCAGCAGTGAGAGGGGAAGAGGGGGCGAGCAGTACTTC
12,NA,TRBJ1-1,NA,TRBV30,CAWRIYLTEAFF,TGTGCCTGGAGGATCTATCTCACTGAAGCTTTCTTT
15,NA,TRBJ1-1,NA,TRBV19,CASSIFISSGTEAFF,TGTGCCAGTAGTATCTTTATCAGTTCAGGCACTGAAGCTTTCTTT
15,TRBD1,TRBJ2-1,NA,TRBV6-5,CASSYSRDSGNEQFF,TGTGCCAGCAGTTACTCCCGGGACAGCGGCAATGAGCAGTTCTTC
15,TRBD1,TRBJ2-7,NA,TRBV19,CASSRTGDGSYEQYF,TGTGCCAGTAGTCGGACAGGGGACGGCTCCTACGAGCAGTACTTC
15,TRBD1,TRBJ2-2,NA,TRBV6-5,CASRNRGWNTGELFF,TGTGCCAGCAGAAACAGGGGTTGGAACACCGGGGAGCTGTTTTTT
13,NA,TRBJ1-2,NA,TRBV6-1,CASSELGISGYTF,TGTGCCAGCAGTGAACTGGGGATCAGTGGCTACACCTTC